The source of this T cell receptor beta chain is a study of blood T cell repertoires in COVID-19. About the research overall: Sites in the United States, Italy and Spain provided acute and convalescent COVID-19 samples. T cells, B-cell-depleted T cells, or PBMCs supplied cDNA or gDNA.

CDR1 is SGHRS and CDR2 is YFSETQ in the germline V gene. The V end lost 3 bases, the J end lost 11 bases, and 17 bases lay between the germline ends. There are 13 residues in the CDR3. In the source study's methods: The assay estimated nucleated cells by amplifying reference gene primers. Profiled with immunoSEQ multiplex PCR; TCRdb holds only in-frame clones, not every one. The V and J calls and clone size come from that table; D and trimming were worked out from the DNA. The sample has under 250,000 clones, around 83% seen once. The sample was peripheral blood. This sequence originates from a woman aged 45 to 65 with acute or convalescent COVID-19. J is TRBJ1-2 and V is TRBV5-1; a weak D match, TRBD1 (5 bases). CDR3 sequence: CASSSIRQTHYTF. Here the CDR3 DNA reads TGCGCCAGCAGCTCTATTCGACAGACGCATTACACCTTC. Combining the CDR3 with reference TRBV5-1 and TRBJ1-2 gives the whole variable domain KAGVTQTPRYLIKTRGQQVTLSCSPISGHRSVSWYQQTPGQGLQFLFEYFSETQRNKGNFPGRFSGRQFSNSRSEMNVSTLELGDSALYLCASSSIRQTHYTFGSGTRLTVV.